These 8 T cell receptor beta chains came from one sample sequenced in a study of blood T cell repertoires in COVID-19. Sequenced by immunoSEQ multiplex PCR; TCRdb stores in-frame clones only, minus some. The table has a few hundred thousand clones, roughly nine tenths seen once. The sequencing input was PBMCs or T cells enriched from blood (not recorded which). The receptors were gathered from a woman aged 18-30 years who had recovered from COVID-19.

The J gene is TRBJ2-1, the V gene TRBV21-1; TRBD1 is the table's D call, not checked against the DNA. TRBV21-1 is labeled a pseudogene. The CDR3 has 15 residues. The CDR3 protein is CASSTSGQGYNEQFF. In nucleotides, the CDR3 is TGTGCCAGCAGCACTTCGGGACAGGGTTACAATGAGCAGTTCTTC.

The chain uses TRBV29-1 and TRBJ2-1; D might be TRBD1 (6 bases). V lost 5 bases and J 14 bases, leaving 13 bases between the germline ends. Germline assignment: CDR1 SQVTM and CDR2 ANQGSEA. This CDR3 region has 10 residues. CDR3 protein: CSVPGQWEFF. The CDR3 DNA reads TGCAGCGTTCCTGGACAGTGGGAGTTCTTC.

This chain links TRBV15 with TRBJ1-4, with D unclear. Germline CDR1 is LNHNV and CDR2 is YYDKDF (reference sequence). The V end lost 4 bases, the J end lost 0 bases, and 9 bases lay between the germline ends. CDR3 length: 15 residues. In DNA, the CDR3 is TGTGCCACCAGCACTTCTCGGGCAACTAATGAAAAACTGTTTTTT. This gives the protein CATSTSRATNEKLFF.

The chain has TRBV5-4 and TRBJ2-3; no reliable D call. Germline V gene data show CDR1 as SGHNT and CDR2 as YYREEE (reference sequence). Trimming cost V 0 bases and J 2 bases, with 7 bases left between them. The CDR3 spans 14 residues. The CDR3 DNA is TGTGCCAGCAGCTTGGTACAGTTCACAGATACGCAGTATTTT. Amino acids: CASSLVQFTDTQYF.

The sample holds a few counts of this clone. The chain is built from TRBV9 and TRBJ1-3; D gene uncertain. CDR1 is SGDLS and CDR2 is YYNGEE in the germline V gene. The CDR3 consists of 17 residues. Trimming shortened V by 4 bases and J by 0 bases, and 17 bases separated the two germline ends. The CDR3 DNA reads as TGTGCCAGCAGCCGGGAGGACGCGTCGATCTCTGGAAACACCATATATTTT. Protein sequence: CASSREDASISGNTIYF.

This chain links TRBV4-1 with TRBJ2-7; tentatively, D is TRBD1 (6 bases). The germline V and J ends were trimmed by 0 bases and 2 bases, with 11 bases remaining between them. CDR3 length: 15 residues. Germline CDR1 reads MGHRA; CDR2 reads YSYEKL. Here the CDR3 reads CASSQEGRGTYEQYF. The CDR3 DNA reads TGCGCCAGCAGCCAAGAAGGCAGGGGAACCTACGAGCAGTACTTC.

The J gene is TRBJ2-7, the V gene TRBV27, with D tentatively TRBD2 (6 bases). Germline-derived CDR1 and CDR2 are MNHEY and SMNVEV (reference sequence). The V and J ends lost 6 bases and 6 bases respectively, with 15 bases between them. This CDR3 is 13 amino acids long. As DNA, the CDR3 is TGTGCCAGCAGGGTGGGGGGAGCGTCCGAGCAGTACTTC. It is translated as CASRVGGASEQYF.

V is TRBV11-3 and J is TRBJ2-5; perhaps TRBD2 as D (6 bases). With 5 bases removed from V and 1 base from J, the gap between germline ends came to 17 bases. The germline gives CDR1 SGHNT, CDR2 YENEEA. This CDR3 is built from 16 residues. CDR3 sequence (DNA): TGTGCCAGCAGCGGCGGGGTGGCGGCCAGCCAAGAGACCCAGTACTTC. Residues: CASSGGVAASQETQYF.